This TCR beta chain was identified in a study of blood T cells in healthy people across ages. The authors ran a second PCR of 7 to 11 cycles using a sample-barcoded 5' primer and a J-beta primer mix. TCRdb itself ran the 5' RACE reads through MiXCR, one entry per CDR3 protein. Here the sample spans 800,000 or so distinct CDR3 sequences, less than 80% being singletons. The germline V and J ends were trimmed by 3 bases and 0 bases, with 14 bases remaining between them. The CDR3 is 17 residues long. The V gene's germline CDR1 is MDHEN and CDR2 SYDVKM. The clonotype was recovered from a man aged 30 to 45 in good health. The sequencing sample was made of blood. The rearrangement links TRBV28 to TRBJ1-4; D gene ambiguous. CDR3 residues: CASSFGGVGATNEKLFF. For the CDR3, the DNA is TGTGCCAGCAGTTTCGGTGGGGTAGGAGCAACTAATGAAAAACTGTTTTTT.